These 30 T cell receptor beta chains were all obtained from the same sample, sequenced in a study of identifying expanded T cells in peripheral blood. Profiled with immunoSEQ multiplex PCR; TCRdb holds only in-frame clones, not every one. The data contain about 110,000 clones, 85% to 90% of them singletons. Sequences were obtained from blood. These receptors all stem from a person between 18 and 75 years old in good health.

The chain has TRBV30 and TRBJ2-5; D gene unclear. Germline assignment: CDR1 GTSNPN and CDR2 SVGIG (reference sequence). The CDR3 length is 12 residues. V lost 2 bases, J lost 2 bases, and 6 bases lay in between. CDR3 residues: CAWSWGQETQYF. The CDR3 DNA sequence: TGTGCCTGGAGTTGGGGACAAGAGACCCAGTACTTC.

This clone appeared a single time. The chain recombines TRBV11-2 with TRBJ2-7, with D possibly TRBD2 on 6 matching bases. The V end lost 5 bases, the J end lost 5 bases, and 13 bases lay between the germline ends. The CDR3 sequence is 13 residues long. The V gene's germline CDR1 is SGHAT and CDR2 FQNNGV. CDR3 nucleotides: TGTGCCAGCAGCGGAGGGTTAGTCCACGAGCAGTACTTC. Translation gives CASSGGLVHEQYF.

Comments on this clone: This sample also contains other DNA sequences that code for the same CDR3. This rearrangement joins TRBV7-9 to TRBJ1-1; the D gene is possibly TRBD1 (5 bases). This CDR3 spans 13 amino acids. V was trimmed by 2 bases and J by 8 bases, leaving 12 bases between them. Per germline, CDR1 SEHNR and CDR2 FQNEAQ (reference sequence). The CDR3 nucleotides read TGTGCCAGCAGCTTAATAACGGGGACCGAAGCTTTCTTT. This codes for CASSLITGTEAFF.

The CDR3 protein is CASSQDSGGASGELFF. CDR3 DNA sequence: TGTGCCAGCAGCCAAGATAGCGGGGGGGCTTCGGGGGAGCTGTTTTTT. The chain has TRBV4-2 and TRBJ2-2; the match to TRBD2 covers 11 bases. The trim removed 0 bases at V and 8 bases at J, leaving 5 bases unmatched. Germline V gene lookup returns CDR1 LGHNA and CDR2 YNFKEQ. The CDR3 has 16 amino acids.

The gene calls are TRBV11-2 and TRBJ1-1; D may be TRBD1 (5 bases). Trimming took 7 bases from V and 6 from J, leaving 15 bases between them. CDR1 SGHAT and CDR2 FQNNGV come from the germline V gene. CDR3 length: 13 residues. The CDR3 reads CASNGQGKAEAFF. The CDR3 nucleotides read TGTGCCAGCAACGGGCAGGGTAAGGCTGAAGCTTTCTTT.

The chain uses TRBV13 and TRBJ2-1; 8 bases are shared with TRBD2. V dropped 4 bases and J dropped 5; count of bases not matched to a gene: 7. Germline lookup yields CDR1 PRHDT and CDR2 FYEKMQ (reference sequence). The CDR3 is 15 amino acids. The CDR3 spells CASSSSAGAHNEQFF. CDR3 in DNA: TGTGCCAGCAGCTCCTCAGCGGGGGCCCACAATGAGCAGTTCTTC.

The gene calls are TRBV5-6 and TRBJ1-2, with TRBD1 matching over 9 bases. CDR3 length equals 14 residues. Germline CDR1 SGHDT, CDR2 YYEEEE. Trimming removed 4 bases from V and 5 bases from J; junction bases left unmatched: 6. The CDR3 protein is CASSQGQGRYGYTF. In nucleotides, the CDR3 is TGTGCCAGCAGCCAAGGACAGGGGAGGTATGGCTACACCTTC.

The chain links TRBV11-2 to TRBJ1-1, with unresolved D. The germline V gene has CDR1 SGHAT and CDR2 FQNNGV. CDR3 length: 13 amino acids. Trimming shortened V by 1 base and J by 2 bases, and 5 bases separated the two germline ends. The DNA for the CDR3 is TGTGCCAGCAGCTTAGGCAAAAACACTGAAGCTTTCTTT. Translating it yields CASSLGKNTEAFF. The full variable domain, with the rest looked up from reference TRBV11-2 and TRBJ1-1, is EAGVAQSPRYKIIEKRQSVAFWCNPISGHATLYWYQQILGQGPKLLIQFQNNGVVDDSQLPKDRFSAERLKGVDSTLKIQPAKLEDSAVYLCASSLGKNTEAFFGQGTRLTVV.

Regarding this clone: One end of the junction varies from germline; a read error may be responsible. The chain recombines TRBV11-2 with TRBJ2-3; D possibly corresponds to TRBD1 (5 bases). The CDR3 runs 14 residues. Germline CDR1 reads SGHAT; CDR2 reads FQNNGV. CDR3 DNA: TGTGCCAGCAGCTTAGTTGGGGCTGCGCATAAATTCGTTTTT. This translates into CASSLVGAAHKFVF.

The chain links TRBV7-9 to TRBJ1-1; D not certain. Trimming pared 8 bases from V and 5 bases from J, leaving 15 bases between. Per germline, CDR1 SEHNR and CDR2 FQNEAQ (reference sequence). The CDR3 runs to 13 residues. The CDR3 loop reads CASSRSRLTEAFF. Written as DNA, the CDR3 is TGTGCCAGCTCCCGAAGCAGGTTGACTGAAGCTTTCTTT.

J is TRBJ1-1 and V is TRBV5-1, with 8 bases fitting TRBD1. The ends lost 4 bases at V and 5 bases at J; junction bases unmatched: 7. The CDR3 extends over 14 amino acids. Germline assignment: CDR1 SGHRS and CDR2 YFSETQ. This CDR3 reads CASSHGTGGTEAFF. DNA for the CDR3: TGCGCCAGCAGCCATGGGACAGGCGGGACTGAAGCTTTCTTT.

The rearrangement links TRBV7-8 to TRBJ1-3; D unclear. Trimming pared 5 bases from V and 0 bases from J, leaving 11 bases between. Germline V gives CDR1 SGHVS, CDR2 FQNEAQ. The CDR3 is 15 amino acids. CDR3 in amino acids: CASSLGSSSGNTIYF. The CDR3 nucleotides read TGTGCCAGCAGCCTCGGATCCAGCTCTGGAAACACCATATATTTT.

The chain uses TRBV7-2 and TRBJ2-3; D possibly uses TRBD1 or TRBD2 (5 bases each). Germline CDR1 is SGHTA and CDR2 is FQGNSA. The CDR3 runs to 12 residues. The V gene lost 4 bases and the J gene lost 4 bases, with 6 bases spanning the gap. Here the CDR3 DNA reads TGTGCCAGCAGCTGGGGACCAGATACGCAGTATTTT. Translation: CASSWGPDTQYF.

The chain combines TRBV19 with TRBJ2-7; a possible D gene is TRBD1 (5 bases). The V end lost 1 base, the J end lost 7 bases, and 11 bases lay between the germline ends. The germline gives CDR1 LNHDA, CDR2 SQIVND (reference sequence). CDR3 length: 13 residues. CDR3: CASSIGTQSEQYF. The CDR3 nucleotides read TGTGCCAGTAGTATAGGGACACAGTCAGAGCAGTACTTC.

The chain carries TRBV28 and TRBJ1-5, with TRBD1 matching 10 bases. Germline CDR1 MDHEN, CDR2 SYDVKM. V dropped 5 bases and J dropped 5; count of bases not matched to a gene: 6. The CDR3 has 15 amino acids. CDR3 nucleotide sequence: TGTGCCAGCAGTGAGGGGACAGGGGATTATCAGCCCCAGCATTTT. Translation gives CASSEGTGDYQPQHF.

The CDR3 protein is CASSQLGELFF. DNA of the CDR3: TGTGCCAGCAGCCAATTGGGGGAGCTGTTTTTT. This sequence joins TRBV27 and TRBJ2-2; D is uncertain. V lost 6 bases and J 8 bases, leaving 7 bases between the germline ends. Germline CDR1 is MNHEY and CDR2 is SMNVEV (reference sequence). CDR3 length equals 11 residues.

CDR3 loop: CASSLALGMASNEQFF. The DNA of the CDR3 is TGCGCCAGCAGCCTTGCCTTGGGAATGGCGTCGAATGAGCAGTTCTTC. V is TRBV4-3 and J is TRBJ2-1; D is unclear. The CDR3 is made up of 16 amino acids. Per germline, CDR1 LGHNA and CDR2 YSLEER. Between the trimmed V and J ends, which lost 4 bases and 7 bases, there was a span of 20 bases.

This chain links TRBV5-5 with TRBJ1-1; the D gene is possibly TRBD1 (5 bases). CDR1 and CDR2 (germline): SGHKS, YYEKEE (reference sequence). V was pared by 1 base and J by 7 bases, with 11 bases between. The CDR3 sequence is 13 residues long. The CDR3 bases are TGTGCCAGCAGCTTGCAGGGTGATGGTGAAGCTTTCTTT. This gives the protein CASSLQGDGEAFF.

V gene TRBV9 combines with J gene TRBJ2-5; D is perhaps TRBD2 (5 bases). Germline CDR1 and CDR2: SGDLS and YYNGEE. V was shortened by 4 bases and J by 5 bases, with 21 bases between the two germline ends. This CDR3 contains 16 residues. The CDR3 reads CASSPQDWSLPETQYF. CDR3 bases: TGTGCCAGCAGCCCCCAGGACTGGAGCCTGCCTGAGACCCAGTACTTC.

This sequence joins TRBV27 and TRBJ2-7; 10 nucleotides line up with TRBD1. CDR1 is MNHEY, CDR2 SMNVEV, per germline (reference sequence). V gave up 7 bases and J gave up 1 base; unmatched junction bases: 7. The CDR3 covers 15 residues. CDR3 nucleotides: TGTGCCAGCAATACATGGGACAGGGGTTCCTACGAGCAGTACTTC. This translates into CASNTWDRGSYEQYF.

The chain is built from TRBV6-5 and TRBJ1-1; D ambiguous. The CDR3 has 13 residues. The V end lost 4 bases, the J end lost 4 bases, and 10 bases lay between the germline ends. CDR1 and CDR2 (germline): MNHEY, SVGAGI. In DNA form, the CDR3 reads TGTGCCAGCAGTTCCGAAGTCGGCACTGAAGCTTTCTTT. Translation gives CASSSEVGTEAFF.

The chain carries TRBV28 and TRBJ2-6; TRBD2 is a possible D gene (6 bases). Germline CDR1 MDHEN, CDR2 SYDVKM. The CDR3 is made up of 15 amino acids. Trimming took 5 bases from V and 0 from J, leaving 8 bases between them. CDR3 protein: CASSPGGSGANVLTF. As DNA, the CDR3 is TGTGCCAGCAGTCCCGGGGGCTCTGGGGCCAACGTCCTGACTTTC.

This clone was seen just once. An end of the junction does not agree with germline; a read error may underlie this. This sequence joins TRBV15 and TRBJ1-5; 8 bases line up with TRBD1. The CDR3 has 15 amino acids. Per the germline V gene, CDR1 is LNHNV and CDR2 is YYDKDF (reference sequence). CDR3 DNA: TGTGCCACCGGCAGAGGGGAGGACAGGGCCCAGCCCCAGCATTTT. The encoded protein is CATGRGEDRAQPQHF.

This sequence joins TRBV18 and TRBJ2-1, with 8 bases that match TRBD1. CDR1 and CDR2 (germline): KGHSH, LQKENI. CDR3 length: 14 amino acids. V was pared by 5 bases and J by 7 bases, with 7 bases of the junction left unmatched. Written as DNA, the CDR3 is TGTGCCAGCTCATTCGGACAGGGTGTTAATGAGCAGTTCTTC. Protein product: CASSFGQGVNEQFF. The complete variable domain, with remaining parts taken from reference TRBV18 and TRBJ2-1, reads NAGVMQNPRHLVRRRGQEARLRCSPMKGHSHVYWYRQLPEEGLKFMVYLQKENIIDESGMPKERFSAEFPKEGPSILRIQQVVRGDSAAYFCASSFGQGVNEQFFGPGTRLTVL.

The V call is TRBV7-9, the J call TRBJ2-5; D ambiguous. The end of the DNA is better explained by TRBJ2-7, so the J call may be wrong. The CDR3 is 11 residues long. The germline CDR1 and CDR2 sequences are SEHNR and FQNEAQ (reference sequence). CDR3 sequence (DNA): TGTGCCAGCAGCGCTGCCTACGAGCAGTACTTC. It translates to CASSAAYEQYF.

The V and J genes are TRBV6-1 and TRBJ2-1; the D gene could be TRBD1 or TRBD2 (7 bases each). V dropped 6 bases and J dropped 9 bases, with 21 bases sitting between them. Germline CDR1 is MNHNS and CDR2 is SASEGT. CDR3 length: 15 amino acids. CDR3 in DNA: TGTGCCAGCAGCAGAACAGGGGAGGGATGGGGTGAGCAGTTCTTC. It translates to CASSRTGEGWGEQFF.

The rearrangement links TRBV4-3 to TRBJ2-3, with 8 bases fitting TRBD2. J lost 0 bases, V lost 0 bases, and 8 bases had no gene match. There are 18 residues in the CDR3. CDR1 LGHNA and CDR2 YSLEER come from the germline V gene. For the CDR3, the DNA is TGCGCCAGCAGCCAAGATCCCGTCGGGGGGGGGAGCACAGATACGCAGTATTTT. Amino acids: CASSQDPVGGGSTDTQYF.

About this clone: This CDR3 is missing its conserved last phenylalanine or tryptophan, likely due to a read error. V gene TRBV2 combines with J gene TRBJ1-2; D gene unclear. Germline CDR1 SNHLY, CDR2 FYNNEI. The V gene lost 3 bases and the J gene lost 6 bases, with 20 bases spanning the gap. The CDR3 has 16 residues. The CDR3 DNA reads TGTGCCAGCAGTGAGTTTTCCAGACCATTCATCGATGGCTACACCATC. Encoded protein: CASSEFSRPFIDGYTI.

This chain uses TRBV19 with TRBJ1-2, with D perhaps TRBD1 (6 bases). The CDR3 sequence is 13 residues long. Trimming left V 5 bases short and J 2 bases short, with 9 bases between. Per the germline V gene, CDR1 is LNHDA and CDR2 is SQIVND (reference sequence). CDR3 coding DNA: TGTGCCAGTAGTCGGGACACCAACTATGGCTACACCTTC. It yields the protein CASSRDTNYGYTF.

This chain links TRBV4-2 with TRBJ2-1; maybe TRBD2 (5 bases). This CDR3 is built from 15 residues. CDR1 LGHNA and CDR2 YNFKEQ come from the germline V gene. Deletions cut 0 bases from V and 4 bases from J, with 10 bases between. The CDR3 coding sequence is TGTGCCAGCAGCCAAGAGGCTAGCCAATACAATGAGCAGTTCTTC. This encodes CASSQEASQYNEQFF.